A selection of T cell receptor beta chains follows, all from one sample in a study of blood T cell repertoires in COVID-19. Using immunoSEQ multiplex PCR, the repertoire was profiled, and TCRdb retains in-frame clones only, with some absent. The sample yields about 320,000 clones, 65% to 90% seen once. Sequencing was carried out using peripheral blood. The receptors originated from a human donor in a cohort sampled during active COVID-19. The CDR3 runs from the conserved cysteine through the conserved F or W. D genes are given only for firm matches. Expanded clones are given a class, and other clones once, few, many or no size at all.

. | . | TRBJ1-2 | TRBV2 | TGTGCCAGCAGTGACAGGGATAACTATGGCTACACCTTC | CASSDRDNYGYTF
. | . | TRBJ1-5 | TRBV29-1 | TGCAGCGTTGTCTCGCAGGGAGGGCACCAGCATTTT | CSVVSQGGHQHF
few | TRBD1 | TRBJ2-7 | TRBV11-3 | TGTGCCAGCAGCAGGGGACAGGCAGACTACGAGCAGTACTTC | CASSRGQADYEQYF
. | . | TRBJ1-5 | TRBV10-3 | TGTGCCATCAGTACCGACAGTCAGCCCCAGCATTTT | CAISTDSQPQHF
. | . | TRBJ2-2 | TRBV5-1 | TGCGCCAGCGCAGGGCAGGTCCGTTCCGGGGAGCTGTTTTTT | CASAGQVRSGELFF
. | . | TRBJ1-5 | TRBV2 | TGTGCCAGCAGACAGGGTAGCAATCAGCCCCAGCATTTT | CASRQGSNQPQHF
. | TRBD1 | TRBJ1-3 | TRBV6-5 | TGTGCCAGCAGAACAGGGGCCTCTGGAAACACCATATATTTT | CASRTGASGNTIYF
. | TRBD1 | TRBJ1-1 | TRBV5-1 | TGCGCCAGCAGCTCCAGGGGGATGGCGAACACTGAAGCTTTCTTT | CASSSRGMANTEAFF
. | . | TRBJ2-7 | TRBV11-2 | TGTGCCAGCAGCTTAGGAGACAGGACCTACGAGCAGTACTTC | CASSLGDRTYEQYF
. | . | TRBJ2-2 | TRBV5-6 | TGTGCCAGTACAAACACCGGGGAGCTGTTTTTT | CASTNTGELFF
. | TRBD1 | TRBJ1-1 | TRBV30 | TGTGCCTGGTACCGACAGGGTTGGACTGAAGCTTTCTTT | CAWYRQGWTEAFF
. | TRBD1 | TRBJ2-2 | TRBV9 | TGTGCCAGCAGCCCAGGGACAGGGTATTCCGGGGAGCTGTTTTTT | CASSPGTGYSGELFF
. | TRBD2 | TRBJ2-1 | TRBV2 | TGTGCCAGCCGACTAGCGGGGGGTTACAATGAGCAGTTCTTC | CASRLAGGYNEQFF
. | TRBD1 | TRBJ1-5 | TRBV5-6 | TGTGCCAGCAGCGGGGGACAGGCGGTCAATCAGCCCCAGCATTTT | CASSGGQAVNQPQHF
. | TRBD1 | TRBJ2-1 | TRBV27 | TGTGCCAGCAGCGACAGGGAAGGCTACAATGAGCAGTTCTTC | CASSDREGYNEQFF